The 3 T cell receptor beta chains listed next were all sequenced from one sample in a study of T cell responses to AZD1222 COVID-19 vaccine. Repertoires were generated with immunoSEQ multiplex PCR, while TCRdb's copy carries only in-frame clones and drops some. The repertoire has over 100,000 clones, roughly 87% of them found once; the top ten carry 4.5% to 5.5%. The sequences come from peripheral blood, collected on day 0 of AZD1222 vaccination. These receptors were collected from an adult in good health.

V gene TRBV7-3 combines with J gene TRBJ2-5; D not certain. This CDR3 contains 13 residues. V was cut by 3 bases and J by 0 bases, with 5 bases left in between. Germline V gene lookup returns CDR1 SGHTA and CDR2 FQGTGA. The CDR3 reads CASSFTYQETQYF. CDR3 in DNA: TGTGCCAGCAGCTTTACGTACCAAGAGACCCAGTACTTC.

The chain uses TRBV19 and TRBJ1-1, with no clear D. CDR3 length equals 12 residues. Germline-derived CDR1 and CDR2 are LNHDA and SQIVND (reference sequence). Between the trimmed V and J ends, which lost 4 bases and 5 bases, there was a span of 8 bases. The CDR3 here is CASSRAGTEAFF. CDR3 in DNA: TGTGCCAGTAGTAGGGCGGGAACTGAAGCTTTCTTT. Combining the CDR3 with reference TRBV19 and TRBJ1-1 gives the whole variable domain DGGITQSPKYLFRKEGQNVTLSCEQNLNHDAMYWYRQDPGQGLRLIYYSQIVNDFQKGDIAEGYSVSREKKESFPLTVTSAQKNPTAFYLCASSRAGTEAFFGQGTRLTVV.

Written as DNA, the CDR3 is TGTGCCAGCAGCCGGGGCGAAGGCTACACCTTC. Protein product: CASSRGEGYTF. The chain uses TRBV3-1 (or the pseudogene TRBV3-2) and TRBJ1-2, with D possibly matching TRBD1 (5 bases). Germline assignment: CDR1 LGHDT and CDR2 YNNKEL (reference sequence). V gave up 4 bases and J gave up 8 bases, with 8 bases separating them. CDR3 length: 11 amino acids.